Shown below are 9 T cell receptor beta chains from a single sample sequenced in a study. The sorted Tregs were CD4+CD25+CD127-/low cells. MiXCR, applied by TCRdb to the 5' RACE reads, yields one record per CDR3 protein. Among some 9,800 distinct CDR3 sequences listed, 20% to 30% were seen once. Sequencing used Tregs sorted from blood. The receptor set was obtained from a female donor with breast cancer.

The genes are TRBV12-5 and TRBJ1-1; D remains unclear. CDR3 length equals 13 residues. The germline gives CDR1 LGHNT, CDR2 FRNRAP. In nucleotides, the CDR3 is TGTGCCAGCAGTTTCAACAGAGTCACTGAAGCTTTCTTT. This codes for CASSFNRVTEAFF.

This clonotype showed up many times. The CDR3 reads CSARGRDEKSGTEAFF. The CDR3 coding sequence is TGCAGTGCTAGAGGCCGGGACGAAAAGTCGGGCACTGAAGCTTTCTTT. This chain joins TRBV20-1 and TRBJ1-1; D is possibly TRBD1 (5 bases). The CDR3 covers 16 residues. V was trimmed by 1 base and J by 4 bases, leaving 19 bases between them. Germline CDR1 DFQATT, CDR2 SNEGSKA (reference sequence).

This clonotype was seen repeatedly, ten times or more. The rearrangement joins TRBV5-1 to TRBJ2-7; D possibly matches TRBD1 or TRBD2 (5 bases each). The CDR3 length is 15 residues. The germline V gene has CDR1 SGHRS and CDR2 YFSETQ. Trimming removed 0 bases from V and 0 bases from J, with 10 bases in between. CDR3 nucleotide sequence: TGCGCCAGCAGCTTGGGACTGGGGACCTCCTACGAGCAGTACTTC. Encoded protein: CASSLGLGTSYEQYF.

This clonotype occurred many times. The chain links TRBV20-1 to TRBJ2-5; 10 nucleotides agree with TRBD2. J gave up 5 bases and V 5 bases, and 2 bases lay outside the gene matches. The germline gives CDR1 DFQATT, CDR2 SNEGSKA (reference sequence). The CDR3 contains 12 residues. CDR3 region: CSAQTSGETQYF. For the CDR3, the DNA is TGCAGTGCTCAGACTAGCGGGGAGACCCAGTACTTC.

This clonotype was counted ten times or more. The rearrangement joins TRBV6-5 to TRBJ2-7, with D hard to call. This CDR3 has 15 residues. V shed 4 bases and J shed 4 bases, with 17 bases lying between them. Germline CDR1 is MNHEY and CDR2 is SVGAGI. In DNA, the CDR3 is TGTGCCAGCAGTTGGTTCAACAGTGGCGGTTACGAGCAGTACTTC. It yields the protein CASSWFNSGGYEQYF.

This clonotype is termed medium-sized. V is TRBV6-1 and J is TRBJ1-3, with D hard to call. Between the trimmed V and J ends, which lost 2 bases and 0 bases, there was a span of 5 bases. Germline V gene lookup returns CDR1 MNHNS and CDR2 SASEGT. The CDR3 is made up of 14 amino acids. CDR3 nucleotides: TGTGCCAGCAGTGAAACAAGCTCTGGAAACACCATATATTTT. It encodes CASSETSSGNTIYF.

This sequence joins TRBV20-1 and TRBJ2-1, with 10 bases matching TRBD2. CDR3 length: 17 amino acids. J lost 1 base, V lost 1 base, and 7 bases had no gene match. Germline assignment: CDR1 DFQATT and CDR2 SNEGSKA (reference sequence). This CDR3 is CSARGGLTSGSYNEQFF. The CDR3 DNA is TGCAGTGCTAGAGGTGGGTTGACTAGCGGGTCCTACAATGAGCAGTTCTTC.

This clonotype has at least ten counts. The rearrangement uses TRBV7-3 and TRBJ2-3; maybe TRBD2 (6 bases). The germline V gene encodes CDR1 SGHTA and CDR2 FQGTGA. Trimming took off 3 bases at V and 3 bases at J, with 13 bases between the two ends. The CDR3 runs 15 residues. The CDR3 nucleotides are TGTGCCAGCAGCTTGGAGGGTAGGCGGACAGATACGCAGTATTTT. As protein: CASSLEGRRTDTQYF.

This clonotype has ten or more counts. The chain carries TRBV6-6 and TRBJ2-1; 15 positions match TRBD2. Germline V gene sequence: CDR1 MNHNY, CDR2 SVGAGI (reference sequence). There are 19 residues in the CDR3. The V gene end was trimmed by 5 bases and the J gene end by 3 bases; junction bases not matched to a gene: 11. The CDR3 is CASSPGLAGGRGYYNEQFF. For the CDR3, the DNA is TGTGCCAGCAGTCCGGGACTAGCGGGAGGCCGTGGGTACTACAATGAGCAGTTCTTC.